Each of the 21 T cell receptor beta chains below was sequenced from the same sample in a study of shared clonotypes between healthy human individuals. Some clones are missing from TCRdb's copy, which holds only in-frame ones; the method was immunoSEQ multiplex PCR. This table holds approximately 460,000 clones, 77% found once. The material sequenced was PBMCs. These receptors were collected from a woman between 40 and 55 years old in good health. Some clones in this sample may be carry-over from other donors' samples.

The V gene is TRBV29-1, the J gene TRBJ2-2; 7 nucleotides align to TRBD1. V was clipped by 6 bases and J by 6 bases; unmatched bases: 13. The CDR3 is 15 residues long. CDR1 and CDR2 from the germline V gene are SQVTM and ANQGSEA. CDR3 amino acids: CSVRQRGRGSGELFF. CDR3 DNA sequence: TGCAGCGTGAGGCAAAGGGGGCGTGGATCCGGGGAGCTGTTTTTT.

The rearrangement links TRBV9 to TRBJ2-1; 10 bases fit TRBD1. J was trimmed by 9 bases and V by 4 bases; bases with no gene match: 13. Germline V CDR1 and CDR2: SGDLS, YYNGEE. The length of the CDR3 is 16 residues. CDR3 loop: CASSPRQGARGGEQFF. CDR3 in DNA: TGTGCCAGCAGCCCCCGACAGGGGGCGCGAGGCGGTGAGCAGTTCTTC.

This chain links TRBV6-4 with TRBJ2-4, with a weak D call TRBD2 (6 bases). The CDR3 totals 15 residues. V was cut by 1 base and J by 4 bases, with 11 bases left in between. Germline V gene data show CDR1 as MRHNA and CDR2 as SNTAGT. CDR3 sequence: CASSDWGVDKNIQYF. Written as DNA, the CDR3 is TGTGCCAGCAGTGACTGGGGGGTGGATAAAAACATTCAGTACTTC.

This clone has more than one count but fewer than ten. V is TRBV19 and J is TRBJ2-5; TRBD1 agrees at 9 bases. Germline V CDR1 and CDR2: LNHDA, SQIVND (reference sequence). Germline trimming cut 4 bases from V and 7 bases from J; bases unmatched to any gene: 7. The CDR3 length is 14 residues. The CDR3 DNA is TGTGCCAGTAGTACGGGACAGGGTGTTTGGACCCAGTACTTC. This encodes CASSTGQGVWTQYF.

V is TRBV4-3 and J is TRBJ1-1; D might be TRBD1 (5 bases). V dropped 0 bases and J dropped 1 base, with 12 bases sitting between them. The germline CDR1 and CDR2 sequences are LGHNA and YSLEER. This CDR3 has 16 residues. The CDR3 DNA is TGCGCCAGCAGCCAAGAGTCTATGGGGCCGAACACTGAAGCTTTCTTT. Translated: CASSQESMGPNTEAFF.

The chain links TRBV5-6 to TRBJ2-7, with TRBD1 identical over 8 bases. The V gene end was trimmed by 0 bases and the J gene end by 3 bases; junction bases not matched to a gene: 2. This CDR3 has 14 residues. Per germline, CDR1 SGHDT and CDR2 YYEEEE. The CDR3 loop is CASSLVTGDYEQYF. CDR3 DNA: TGTGCCAGCAGCTTGGTGACAGGGGACTACGAGCAGTACTTC.

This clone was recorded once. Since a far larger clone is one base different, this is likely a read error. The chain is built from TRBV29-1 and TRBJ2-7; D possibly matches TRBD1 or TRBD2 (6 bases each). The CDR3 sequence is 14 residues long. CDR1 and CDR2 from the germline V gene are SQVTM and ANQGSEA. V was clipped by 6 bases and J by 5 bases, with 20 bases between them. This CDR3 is CSVQGGGPANEQYF. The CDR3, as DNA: TGCAGCGTCCAAGGAGGGGGACCAGCGAACGAGCAGTACTTC.

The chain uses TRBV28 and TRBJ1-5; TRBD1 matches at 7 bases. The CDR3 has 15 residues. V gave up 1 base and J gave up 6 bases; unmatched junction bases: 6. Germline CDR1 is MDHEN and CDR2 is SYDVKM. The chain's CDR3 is CASSLLGQRRQPQHF. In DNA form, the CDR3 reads TGTGCCAGCAGTTTATTGGGACAGCGCCGTCAGCCCCAGCATTTT.

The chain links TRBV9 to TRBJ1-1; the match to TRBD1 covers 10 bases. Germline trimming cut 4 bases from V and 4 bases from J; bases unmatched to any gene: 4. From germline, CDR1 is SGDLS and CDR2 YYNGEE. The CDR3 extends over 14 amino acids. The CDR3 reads CASSPGQGRTEAFF. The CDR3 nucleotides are TGTGCCAGCAGCCCGGGACAGGGGCGCACTGAAGCTTTCTTT. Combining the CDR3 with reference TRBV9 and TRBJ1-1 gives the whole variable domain DSGVTQTPKHLITATGQRVTLRCSPRSGDLSVYWYQQSLDQGLQFLIQYYNGEERAKGNILERFSAQQFPDLHSELNLSSLELGDSALYFCASSPGQGRTEAFFGQGTRLTVV.

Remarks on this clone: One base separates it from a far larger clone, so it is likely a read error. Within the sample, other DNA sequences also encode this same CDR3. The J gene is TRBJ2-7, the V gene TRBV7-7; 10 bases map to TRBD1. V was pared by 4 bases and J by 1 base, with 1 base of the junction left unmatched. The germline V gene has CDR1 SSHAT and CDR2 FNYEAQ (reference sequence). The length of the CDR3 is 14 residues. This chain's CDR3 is CASSSGQGSYEQYF. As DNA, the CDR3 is TGTGCCAGCAGCTCGGGACAGGGGTCCTACGAGCAGTACTTC.

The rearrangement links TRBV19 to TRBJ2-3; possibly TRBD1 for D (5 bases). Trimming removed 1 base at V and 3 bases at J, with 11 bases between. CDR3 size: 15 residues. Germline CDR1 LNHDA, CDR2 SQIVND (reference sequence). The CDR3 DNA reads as TGTGCCAGTAGTATAGGTGGGGCAGCAACAGATACGCAGTATTTT. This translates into CASSIGGAATDTQYF.

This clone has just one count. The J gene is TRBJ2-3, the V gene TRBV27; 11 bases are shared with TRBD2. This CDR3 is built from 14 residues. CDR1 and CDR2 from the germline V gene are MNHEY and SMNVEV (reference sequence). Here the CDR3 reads CASALAGESDTQYF. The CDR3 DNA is TGTGCTTCGGCACTAGCGGGAGAATCAGATACGCAGTATTTT.

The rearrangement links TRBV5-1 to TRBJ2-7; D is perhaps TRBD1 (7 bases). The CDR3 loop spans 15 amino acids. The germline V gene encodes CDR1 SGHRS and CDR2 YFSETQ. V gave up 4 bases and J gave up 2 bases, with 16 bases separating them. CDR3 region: CASSQGGQTTYEQYF. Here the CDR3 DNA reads TGCGCCAGCAGCCAGGGGGGACAGACAACCTACGAGCAGTACTTC.

As DNA, the CDR3 is TGTGCCAGCAGGGTCAACAGGGGAAAAGAGACCCAGTACTTC. This sequence encodes CASRVNRGKETQYF. This chain joins TRBV7-6 and TRBJ2-5, with TRBD1 identical over 7 bases. Trimming took 6 bases from V and 3 from J; bases not matched to a gene: 7. This CDR3 spans 14 amino acids. Per the germline V gene, CDR1 is SGHVS and CDR2 is FNYEAQ.

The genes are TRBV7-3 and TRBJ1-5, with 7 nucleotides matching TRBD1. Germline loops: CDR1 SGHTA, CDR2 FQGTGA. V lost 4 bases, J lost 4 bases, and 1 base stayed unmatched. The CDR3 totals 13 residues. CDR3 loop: CASSWDRNQPQHF. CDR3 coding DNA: TGTGCCAGCAGCTGGGACAGAAATCAGCCCCAGCATTTT. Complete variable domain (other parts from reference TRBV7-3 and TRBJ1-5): GAGVSQTPSNKVTEKGKYVELRCDPISGHTALYWYRQSLGQGPEFLIYFQGTGAADDSGLPNDRFFAVRPEGSVSTLKIQRTERGDSAVYLCASSWDRNQPQHFGDGTRLSIL.

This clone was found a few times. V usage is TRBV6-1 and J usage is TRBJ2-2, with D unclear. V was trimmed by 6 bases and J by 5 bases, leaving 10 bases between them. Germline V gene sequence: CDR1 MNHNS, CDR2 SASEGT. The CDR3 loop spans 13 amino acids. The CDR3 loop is CASRVSTTGELFF. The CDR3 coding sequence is TGTGCCAGCAGAGTATCGACGACCGGGGAGCTGTTTTTT.

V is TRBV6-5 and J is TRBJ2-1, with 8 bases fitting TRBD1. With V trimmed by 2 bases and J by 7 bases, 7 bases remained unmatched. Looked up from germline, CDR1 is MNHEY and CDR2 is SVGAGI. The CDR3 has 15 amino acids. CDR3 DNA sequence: TGTGCCAGCAGTTACCAGCCAGGGGGCTTGAATGAGCAGTTCTTC. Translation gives CASSYQPGGLNEQFF.

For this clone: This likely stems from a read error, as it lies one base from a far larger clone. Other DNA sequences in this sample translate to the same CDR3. CDR3 sequence reads: CASSVAGANVLTF. CDR3 sequence (DNA): TGTGCCAGCAGCGTAGCTGGGGCCAACGTCCTGACTTTC. The V gene is TRBV9, the J gene TRBJ2-6; D not resolved. Germline lookup yields CDR1 SGDLS and CDR2 YYNGEE. The V end lost 0 bases, the J end lost 2 bases, and 0 bases lay between the germline ends. This CDR3 is built from 13 residues.

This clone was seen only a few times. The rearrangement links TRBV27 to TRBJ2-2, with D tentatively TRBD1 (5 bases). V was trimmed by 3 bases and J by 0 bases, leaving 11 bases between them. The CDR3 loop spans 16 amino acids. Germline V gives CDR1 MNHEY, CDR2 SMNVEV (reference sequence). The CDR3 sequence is CASSFEDTTNTGELFF. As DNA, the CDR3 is TGTGCCAGCAGTTTTGAGGACACTACGAACACCGGGGAGCTGTTTTTT.

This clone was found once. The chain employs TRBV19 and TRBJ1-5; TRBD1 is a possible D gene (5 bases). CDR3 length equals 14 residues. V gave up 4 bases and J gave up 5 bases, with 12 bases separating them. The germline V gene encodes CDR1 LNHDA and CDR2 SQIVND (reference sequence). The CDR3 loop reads CASSKTRVDQPQHF. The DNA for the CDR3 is TGTGCCAGTAGTAAAACCAGGGTGGATCAGCCCCAGCATTTT.

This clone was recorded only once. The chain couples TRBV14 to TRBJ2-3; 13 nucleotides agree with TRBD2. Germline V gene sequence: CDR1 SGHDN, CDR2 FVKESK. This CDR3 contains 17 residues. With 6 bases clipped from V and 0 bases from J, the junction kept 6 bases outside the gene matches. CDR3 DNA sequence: TGTGCCAGCAGGAGGACTAGCGGGAGTACTAGCACAGATACGCAGTATTTT. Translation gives CASRRTSGSTSTDTQYF. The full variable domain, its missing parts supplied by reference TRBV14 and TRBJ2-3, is EAGVTQFPSHSVIEKGQTVTLRCDPISGHDNLYWYRRVMGKEIKFLLHFVKESKQDESGMPNNRFLAERTGGTYSTLKVQPAELEDSGVYFCASRRTSGSTSTDTQYFGPGTRLTVL.